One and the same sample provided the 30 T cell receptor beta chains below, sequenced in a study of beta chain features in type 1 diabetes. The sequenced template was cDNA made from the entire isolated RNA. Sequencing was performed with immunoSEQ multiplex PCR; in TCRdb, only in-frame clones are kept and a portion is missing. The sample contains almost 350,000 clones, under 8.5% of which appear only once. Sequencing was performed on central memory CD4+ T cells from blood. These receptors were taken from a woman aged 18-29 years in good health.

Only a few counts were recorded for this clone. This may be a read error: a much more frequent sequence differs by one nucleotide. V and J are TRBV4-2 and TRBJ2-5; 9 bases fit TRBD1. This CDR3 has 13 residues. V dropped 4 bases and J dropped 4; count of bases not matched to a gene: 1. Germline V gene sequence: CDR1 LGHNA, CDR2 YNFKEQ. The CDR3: CASSRDRAETQYF. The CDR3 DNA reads TGTGCCAGCAGCCGGGACAGGGCAGAGACCCAGTACTTC.

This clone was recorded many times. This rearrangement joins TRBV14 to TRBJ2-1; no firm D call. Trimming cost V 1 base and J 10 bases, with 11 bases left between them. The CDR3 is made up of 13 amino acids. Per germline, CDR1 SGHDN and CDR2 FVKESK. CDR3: CASSQGLQTEQFF. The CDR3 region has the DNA TGTGCCAGCAGCCAAGGTTTGCAAACGGAGCAGTTCTTC.

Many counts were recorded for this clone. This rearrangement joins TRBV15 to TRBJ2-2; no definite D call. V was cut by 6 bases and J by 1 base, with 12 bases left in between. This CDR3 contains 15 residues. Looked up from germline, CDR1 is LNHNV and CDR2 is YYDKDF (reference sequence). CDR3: CATSFGQKNTGELFF. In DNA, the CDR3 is TGTGCCACCAGTTTCGGGCAGAAGAACACCGGGGAGCTGTTTTTT.

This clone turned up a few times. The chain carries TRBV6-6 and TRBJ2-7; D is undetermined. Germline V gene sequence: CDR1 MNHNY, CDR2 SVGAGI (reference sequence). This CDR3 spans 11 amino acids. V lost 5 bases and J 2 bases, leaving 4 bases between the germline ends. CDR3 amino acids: CASSETYEQYF. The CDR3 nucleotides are TGTGCCAGCAGTGAAACCTACGAGCAGTACTTC.

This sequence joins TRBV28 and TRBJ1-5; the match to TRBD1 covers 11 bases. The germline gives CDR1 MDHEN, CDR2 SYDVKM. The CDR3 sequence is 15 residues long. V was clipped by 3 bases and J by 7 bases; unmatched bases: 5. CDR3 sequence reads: CASSFGQGAKQPQHF. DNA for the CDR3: TGTGCCAGCAGTTTCGGACAGGGGGCTAAGCAGCCCCAGCATTTT.

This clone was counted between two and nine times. CDR3 sequence: CASSLSYGRETQYF. CDR3 bases: TGTGCCAGCAGCTTATCGTACGGGAGAGAGACCCAGTACTTC. V is TRBV7-2 and J is TRBJ2-5; a weak D match, TRBD2 (6 bases). The CDR3 contains 14 residues. Trimming took off 2 bases at V and 4 bases at J, with 11 bases between the two ends. Germline loops: CDR1 SGHTA, CDR2 FQGNSA.

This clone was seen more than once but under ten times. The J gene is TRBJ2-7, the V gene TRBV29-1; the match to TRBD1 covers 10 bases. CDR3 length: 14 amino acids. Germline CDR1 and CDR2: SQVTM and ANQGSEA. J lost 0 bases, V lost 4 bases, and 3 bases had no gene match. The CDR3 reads CSVVGTGDSYEQYF. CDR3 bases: TGCAGCGTTGTAGGGACAGGGGACTCCTACGAGCAGTACTTC.

The CDR3 loop reads CASSELAGGPLGELFF. The CDR3 DNA is TGCGCCAGCAGTGAGCTAGCGGGAGGGCCCCTCGGGGAGCTGTTTTTT. This sequence joins TRBV10-2 and TRBJ2-2; 12 positions agree with TRBD2. Trimming at V came to 2 bases and at J to 7 bases, leaving 5 bases not matched to a gene. The V gene's germline CDR1 is WSHSY and CDR2 SAAADI. CDR3 size: 16 residues.

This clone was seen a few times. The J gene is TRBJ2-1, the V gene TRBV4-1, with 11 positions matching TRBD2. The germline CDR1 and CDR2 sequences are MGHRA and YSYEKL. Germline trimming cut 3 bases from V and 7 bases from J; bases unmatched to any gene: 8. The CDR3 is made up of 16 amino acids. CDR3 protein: CASSHSGRVRDNEQFF. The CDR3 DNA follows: TGCGCCAGCAGCCATAGCGGGAGGGTCCGTGATAATGAGCAGTTCTTC.

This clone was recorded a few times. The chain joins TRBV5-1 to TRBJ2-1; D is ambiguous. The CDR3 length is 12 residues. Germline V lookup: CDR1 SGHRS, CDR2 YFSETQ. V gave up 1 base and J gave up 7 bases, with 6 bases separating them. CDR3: CASSLSGNEQFF. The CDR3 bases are TGCGCCAGCAGCTTGTCCGGGAATGAGCAGTTCTTC.

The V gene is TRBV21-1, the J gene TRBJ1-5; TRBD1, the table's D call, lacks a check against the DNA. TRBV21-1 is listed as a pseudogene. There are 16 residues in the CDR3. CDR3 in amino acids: CALTGTGGYSNQPQHF. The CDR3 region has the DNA TGTGCCCTTACCGGGACAGGGGGATATAGCAATCAGCCCCAGCATTTT.

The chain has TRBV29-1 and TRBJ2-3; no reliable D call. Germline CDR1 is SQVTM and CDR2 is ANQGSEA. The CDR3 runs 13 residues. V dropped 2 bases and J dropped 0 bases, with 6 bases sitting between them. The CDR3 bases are TGCAGCGTTGAACCCACTAGCACAGATACGCAGTATTTT. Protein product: CSVEPTSTDTQYF.

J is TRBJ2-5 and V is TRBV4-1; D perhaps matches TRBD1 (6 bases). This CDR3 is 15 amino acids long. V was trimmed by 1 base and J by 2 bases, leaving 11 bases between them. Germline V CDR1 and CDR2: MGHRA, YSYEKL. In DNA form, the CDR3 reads TGCGCCAGCAGCCAAGCCCAGGGGTTTCAAGAGACCCAGTACTTC. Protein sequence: CASSQAQGFQETQYF.

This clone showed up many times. The CDR3 sequence is CASSLTGDTQYF. In DNA, the CDR3 is TGTGCCAGCAGCCTTACGGGGGATACGCAGTATTTT. The chain carries TRBV7-9 and TRBJ2-3; TRBD2 might be the D (5 bases). The V and J ends lost 5 bases and 6 bases respectively, with 9 bases between them. This CDR3 region has 12 residues. Looked up from germline, CDR1 is SEHNR and CDR2 is FQNEAQ (reference sequence).

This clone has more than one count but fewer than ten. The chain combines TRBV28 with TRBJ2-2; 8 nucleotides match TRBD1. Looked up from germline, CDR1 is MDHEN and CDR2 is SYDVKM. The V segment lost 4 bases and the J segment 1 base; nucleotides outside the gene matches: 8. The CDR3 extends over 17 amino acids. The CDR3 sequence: CASSYPTGVLNTGELFF. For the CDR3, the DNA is TGTGCCAGCAGTTACCCGACAGGGGTGCTGAACACCGGGGAGCTGTTTTTT.

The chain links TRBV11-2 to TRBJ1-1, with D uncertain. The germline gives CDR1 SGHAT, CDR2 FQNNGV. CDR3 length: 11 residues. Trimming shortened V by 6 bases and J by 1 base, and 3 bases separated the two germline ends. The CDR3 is CASRSNTEAFF. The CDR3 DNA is TGTGCCAGCAGGTCGAACACTGAAGCTTTCTTT.

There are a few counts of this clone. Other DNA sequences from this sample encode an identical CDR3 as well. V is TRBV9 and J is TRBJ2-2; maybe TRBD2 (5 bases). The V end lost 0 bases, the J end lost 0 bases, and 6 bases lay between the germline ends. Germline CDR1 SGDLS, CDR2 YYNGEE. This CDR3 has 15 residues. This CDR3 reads CASSVGGSNTGELFF. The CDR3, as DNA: TGTGCCAGCAGCGTAGGCGGGTCGAACACCGGGGAGCTGTTTTTT.

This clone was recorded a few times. CDR3: CASSRNRVQPYEQYF. In nucleotides, the CDR3 is TGTGCCAGCAGCCGAAACCGGGTCCAACCCTACGAGCAGTACTTC. The V and J genes are TRBV11-3 and TRBJ2-7; D is unclear. The CDR3 totals 15 residues. The germline V gene has CDR1 SGHNT and CDR2 YENEEA. V lost 5 bases and J lost 2, with 16 bases in between.

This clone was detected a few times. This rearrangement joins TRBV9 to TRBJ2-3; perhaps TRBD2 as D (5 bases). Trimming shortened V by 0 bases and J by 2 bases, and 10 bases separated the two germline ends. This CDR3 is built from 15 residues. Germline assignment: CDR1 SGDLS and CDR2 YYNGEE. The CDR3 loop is CASSVGRTYTDTQYF. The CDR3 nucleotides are TGTGCCAGCAGCGTAGGTAGGACTTACACAGATACGCAGTATTTT. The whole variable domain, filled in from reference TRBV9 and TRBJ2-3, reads DSGVTQTPKHLITATGQRVTLRCSPRSGDLSVYWYQQSLDQGLQFLIQYYNGEERAKGNILERFSAQQFPDLHSELNLSSLELGDSALYFCASSVGRTYTDTQYFGPGTRLTVL.

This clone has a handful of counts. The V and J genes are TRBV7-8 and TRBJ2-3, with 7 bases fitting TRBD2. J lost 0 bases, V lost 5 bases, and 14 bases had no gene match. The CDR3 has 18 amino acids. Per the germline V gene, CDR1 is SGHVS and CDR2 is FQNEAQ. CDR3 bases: TGTGCCAGCAGCCGTCGAGACCCACTAGCGACGAGCACAGATACGCAGTATTTT. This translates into CASSRRDPLATSTDTQYF.

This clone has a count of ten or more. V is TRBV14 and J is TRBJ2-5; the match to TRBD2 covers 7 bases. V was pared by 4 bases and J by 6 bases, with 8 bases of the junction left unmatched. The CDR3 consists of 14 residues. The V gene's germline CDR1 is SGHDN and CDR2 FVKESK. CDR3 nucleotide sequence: TGTGCCAGCAGCCCCCGGGGAGGGGTGAAGACCCAGTACTTC. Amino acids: CASSPRGGVKTQYF. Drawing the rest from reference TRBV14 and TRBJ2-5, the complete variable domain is EAGVTQFPSHSVIEKGQTVTLRCDPISGHDNLYWYRRVMGKEIKFLLHFVKESKQDESGMPNNRFLAERTGGTYSTLKVQPAELEDSGVYFCASSPRGGVKTQYFGPGTRLLVL.

CDR3 nucleotides: TGTGCCAGCAGCACCGGGACCTCGTTTTATGGCTACACCTTC. This encodes CASSTGTSFYGYTF. The chain joins TRBV6-6 to TRBJ1-2; TRBD1 is a possible D gene (5 bases). The CDR3 is 14 residues long. CDR1 is MNHNY, CDR2 SVGAGI, per germline (reference sequence). V was shortened by 6 bases and J by 5 bases, with 16 bases between the two germline ends.

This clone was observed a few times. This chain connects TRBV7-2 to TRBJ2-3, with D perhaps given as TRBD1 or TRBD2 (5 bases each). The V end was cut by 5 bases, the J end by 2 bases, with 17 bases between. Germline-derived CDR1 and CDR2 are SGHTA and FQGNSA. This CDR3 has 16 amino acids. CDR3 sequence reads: CASSVRGLGLTDTQYF. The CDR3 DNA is TGTGCCAGCAGCGTAAGGGGCCTAGGACTCACAGATACGCAGTATTTT.

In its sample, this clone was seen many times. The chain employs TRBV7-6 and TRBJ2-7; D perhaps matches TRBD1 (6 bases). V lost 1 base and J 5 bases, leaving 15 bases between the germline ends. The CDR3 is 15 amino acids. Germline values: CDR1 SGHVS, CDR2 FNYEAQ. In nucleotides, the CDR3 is TGTGCCAGCAGCTTAGGGCATGGGGGCCAGGACGAGCAGTACTTC. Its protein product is CASSLGHGGQDEQYF. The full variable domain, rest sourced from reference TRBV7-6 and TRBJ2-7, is GAGVSQSPRYKVTKRGQDVALRCDPISGHVSLYWYRQALGQGPEFLTYFNYEAQQDKSGLPNDRFSAERPEGSISTLTIQRTEQRDSAMYRCASSLGHGGQDEQYFGPGTRLTVT.

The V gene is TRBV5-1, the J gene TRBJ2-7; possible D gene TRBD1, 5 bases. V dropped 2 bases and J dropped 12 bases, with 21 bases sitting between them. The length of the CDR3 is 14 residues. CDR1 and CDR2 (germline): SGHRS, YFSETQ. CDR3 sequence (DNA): TGCGCCAGCAGCTTAGGGGCTTTAGAGTCCCGCCGGTACTTC. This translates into CASSLGALESRRYF. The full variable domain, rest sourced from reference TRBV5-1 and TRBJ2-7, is KAGVTQTPRYLIKTRGQQVTLSCSPISGHRSVSWYQQTPGQGLQFLFEYFSETQRNKGNFPGRFSGRQFSNSRSEMNVSTLELGDSALYLCASSLGALESRRYFGPGTRLTVT.

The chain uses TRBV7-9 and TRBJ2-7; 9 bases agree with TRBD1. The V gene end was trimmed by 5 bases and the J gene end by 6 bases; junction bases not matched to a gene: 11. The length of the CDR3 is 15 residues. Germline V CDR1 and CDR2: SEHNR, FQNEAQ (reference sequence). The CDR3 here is CASSATGTGISEQYF. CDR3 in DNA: TGTGCCAGCAGCGCCACCGGGACAGGGATTTCCGAGCAGTACTTC.

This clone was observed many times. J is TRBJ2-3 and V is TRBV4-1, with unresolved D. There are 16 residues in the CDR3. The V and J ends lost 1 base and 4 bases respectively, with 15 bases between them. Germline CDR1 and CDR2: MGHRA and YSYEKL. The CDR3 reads CASSQVGQASPDTQYF. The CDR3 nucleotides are TGCGCCAGCAGCCAAGTTGGCCAGGCGTCTCCAGATACGCAGTATTTT.

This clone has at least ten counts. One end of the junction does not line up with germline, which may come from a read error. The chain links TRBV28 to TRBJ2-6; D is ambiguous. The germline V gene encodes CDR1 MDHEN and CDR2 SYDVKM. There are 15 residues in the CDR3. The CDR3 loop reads CASTLGRAGANVLTF. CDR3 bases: TGTGCCAGCACTTTAGGACGTGCAGGGGCCAACGTCCTGACTTTC.

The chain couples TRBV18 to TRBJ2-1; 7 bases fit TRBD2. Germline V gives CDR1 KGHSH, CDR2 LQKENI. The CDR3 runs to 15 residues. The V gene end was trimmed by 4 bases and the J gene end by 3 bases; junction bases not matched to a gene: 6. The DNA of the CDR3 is TGTGCCAGCTCACTAGCGTCTAGCGGCTACAATGAGCAGTTCTTC. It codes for CASSLASSGYNEQFF.

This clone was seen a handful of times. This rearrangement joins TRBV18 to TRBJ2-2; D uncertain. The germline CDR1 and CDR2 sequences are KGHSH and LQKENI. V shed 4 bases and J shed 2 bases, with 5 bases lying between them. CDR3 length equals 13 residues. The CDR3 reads CASSLSNTGELFF. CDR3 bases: TGTGCCAGCTCACTCAGTAACACCGGGGAGCTGTTTTTT. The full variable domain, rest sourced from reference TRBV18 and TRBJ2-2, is NAGVMQNPRHLVRRRGQEARLRCSPMKGHSHVYWYRQLPEEGLKFMVYLQKENIIDESGMPKERFSAEFPKEGPSILRIQQVVRGDSAAYFCASSLSNTGELFFGEGSRLTVL.